These 15 T cell receptor beta chains came from one sample sequenced in a study of shared clonotypes between healthy human individuals. Repertoires were generated with immunoSEQ multiplex PCR, while TCRdb's copy carries only in-frame clones and drops some. In the table there are under 85,000 clones, roughly two thirds of which are singletons. The sample taken for sequencing was memory CD8+ T cells sorted from blood. Sample subset: CD45RO+ cells pooled with CCR7-negative TemRA cells. The origin of the receptors is a man aged 30 to 45 in good health.

This clone has more than one count but fewer than ten. V usage is TRBV4-1 and J usage is TRBJ2-3; 15 positions agree with TRBD2. Germline lookup yields CDR1 MGHRA and CDR2 YSYEKL. The CDR3 loop spans 17 amino acids. V lost 3 bases and J lost 5; bases outside the gene matches: 6. CDR3 sequence: CASSHIGLAGGIDTQYF. CDR3 DNA sequence: TGCGCCAGCAGCCACATAGGACTAGCGGGAGGGATAGATACGCAGTATTTT.

J is TRBJ2-1 and V is TRBV28, with 12 bases matching TRBD2. Trimming at V came to 5 bases and at J to 0 bases, leaving 5 bases not matched to a gene. The CDR3 spans 17 residues. CDR1 is MDHEN, CDR2 SYDVKM, per germline. CDR3 loop: CASSAGLAGSSYNEQFF. CDR3 nucleotides: TGTGCCAGCAGTGCAGGACTAGCGGGAAGCTCCTACAATGAGCAGTTCTTC. The full variable domain, rest sourced from reference TRBV28 and TRBJ2-1, is DVKVTQSSRYLVKRTGEKVFLECVQDMDHENMFWYRQDPGLGLRLIYFSYDVKMKEKGDIPEGYSVSREKKERFSLILESASTNQTSMYLCASSAGLAGSSYNEQFFGPGTRLTVL.

The chain joins TRBV7-8 to TRBJ1-4; unclear D gene. The CDR3 has 18 residues. Germline values: CDR1 SGHVS, CDR2 FQNEAQ. V lost 5 bases to trimming and J lost 8 bases, with 27 bases between them. The CDR3 DNA reads as TGTGCCAGCAGCCACACCCCCCGTTCCAGCGACATACGGGAAAAACTGTTTTTT. It codes for CASSHTPRSSDIREKLFF.

V usage is TRBV5-4 and J usage is TRBJ2-3, with unresolved D. V dropped 1 base and J dropped 6 bases, with 6 bases sitting between them. This CDR3 comprises 12 residues. Germline values: CDR1 SGHNT, CDR2 YYREEE (reference sequence). CDR3 amino acids: CASSLRVDTQYF. The CDR3 DNA sequence: TGTGCCAGCAGCTTGAGGGTGGATACGCAGTATTTT. Complete variable domain (other parts from reference TRBV5-4 and TRBJ2-3): ETGVTQSPTHLIKTRGQQVTLRCSSQSGHNTVSWYQQALGQGPQFIFQYYREEENGRGNFPPRFSGLQFPNYSSELNVNALELDDSALYLCASSLRVDTQYFGPGTRLTVL.

Concerning this clone: Germline and junction disagree at one end, which may indicate a read error. V and J are TRBV5-3 and TRBJ2-7; D not resolved. TRBV5-3 is assigned to the ORF class and has an uncertain function. CDR3 length equals 13 residues. Written as DNA, the CDR3 is TGTGCCAGCAGCTTGTCAATAATCCCCGAGCAGTACTTC. It translates to CASSLSIIPEQYF.

This rearrangement joins TRBV15 to TRBJ2-3; D may be TRBD1 (6 bases). The ends were cut back, 3 bases at V and 3 bases at J, with 16 bases in the middle. This CDR3 contains 16 residues. CDR1 is LNHNV and CDR2 is YYDKDF in the germline V gene (reference sequence). The DNA for the CDR3 is TGTGCCACCAGCAGGGGTGACAGGCCGGAAACAGATACGCAGTATTTT. Translation gives CATSRGDRPETDTQYF.

The genes are TRBV5-4 and TRBJ2-7; D is undetermined. The CDR3 covers 12 residues. The V gene's germline CDR1 is SGHNT and CDR2 YYREEE (reference sequence). V was clipped by 2 bases and J by 1 base, with 4 bases between them. The CDR3 here is CASSFQSYEQYF. CDR3 in DNA: TGTGCCAGCAGCTTCCAATCCTACGAGCAGTACTTC.

This rearrangement joins TRBV29-1 to TRBJ2-2, with TRBD1 matching over 9 bases. In germline, CDR1 is SQVTM, CDR2 ANQGSEA. J was trimmed by 0 bases and V by 4 bases; bases with no gene match: 6. The CDR3 extends over 16 amino acids. This CDR3 reads CSVVKQGAPNTGELFF. The CDR3 bases are TGCAGCGTTGTGAAACAGGGGGCCCCGAACACCGGGGAGCTGTTTTTT.

This clone was recorded only once. The J gene is TRBJ2-7, the V gene TRBV10-1; 9 bases are a match to TRBD2. From germline, CDR1 is WNHNN and CDR2 SYGVQD (reference sequence). This CDR3 is 17 amino acids long. The junction had 15 bases not matched to a gene; V was cut back by 5 bases and J by 4 bases. CDR3 region: CASSWLRGREGYYEQYF. The DNA for the CDR3 is TGCGCCAGCAGTTGGCTGCGTGGGCGGGAGGGTTATTACGAGCAGTACTTC.

This clone has a handful of counts. The chain combines TRBV9 with TRBJ2-1; 7 bases are shared with TRBD1. This CDR3 contains 15 residues. The V gene end was trimmed by 3 bases and the J gene end by 5 bases; junction bases not matched to a gene: 8. CDR1 SGDLS and CDR2 YYNGEE come from the germline V gene. This CDR3 is CASSASGQPNNEQFF. In DNA form, the CDR3 reads TGTGCCAGCAGCGCCTCGGGACAGCCAAACAATGAGCAGTTCTTC.

V and J are TRBV6-5 and TRBJ2-2; D ambiguous. Germline V gene data show CDR1 as MNHEY and CDR2 as SVGAGI. The CDR3 runs 16 residues. V dropped 3 bases and J dropped 0 bases, with 11 bases sitting between them. DNA of the CDR3: TGTGCCAGCAGTTATGCGGAACCAACGAACACCGGGGAGCTGTTTTTT. Translated, it gives CASSYAEPTNTGELFF.

This clone was seen ten or more times. The chain employs TRBV28 and TRBJ1-2; D unresolved. Deletions cut 8 bases from V and 4 bases from J, with 8 bases between. The CDR3 sequence is 11 residues long. CDR1 and CDR2 from the germline V gene are MDHEN and SYDVKM. The CDR3, as DNA: TGTGCCAGCGGGTGGGGCTATGGCTACACCTTC. Its translation is CASGWGYGYTF.

This clone showed up just once. V gene TRBV6-5 combines with J gene TRBJ2-1, with D uncertain. The germline V gene has CDR1 MNHEY and CDR2 SVGAGI. The CDR3 has 13 amino acids. V gave up 0 bases and J gave up 7 bases, with 7 bases separating them. The CDR3 bases are TGTGCCAGCAGTTACTCGGGGTTAAATGAGCAGTTCTTC. It specifies CASSYSGLNEQFF.

The rearrangement joins TRBV5-1 to TRBJ2-1; 10 bases map to TRBD2. V was clipped by 7 bases and J by 9 bases; unmatched bases: 7. CDR1 and CDR2 (germline): SGHRS, YFSETQ. There are 13 residues in the CDR3. The CDR3 coding sequence is TGCGCCAGCGGCGGACTAGCGGTAATTGAGCAGTTCTTC. This codes for CASGGLAVIEQFF.

V is TRBV6-1 and J is TRBJ2-3; the D is unclear. This CDR3 contains 11 residues. The V end was cut by 5 bases, the J end by 6 bases, with 6 bases between. Germline values: CDR1 MNHNS, CDR2 SASEGT. CDR3 protein: CASSLLDTQYF. The CDR3 nucleotides are TGTGCCAGCAGTCTATTGGATACGCAGTATTTT.